The 8 T cell receptor beta chains reported below all come from one sample, sequenced in a study of post-analysis software for immune sequencing data. Prepared TCR beta cDNA libraries contained unique molecular identifiers. TCRdb itself ran the PCR reads through MiXCR, one entry per CDR3 protein. This table holds roughly 180,000 distinct CDR3 sequences, roughly 31% found once. Study-level results: The study found TRBV5-6, TRBV5-1 and TRBV20-1 among 4 or 5 TRBV segments more frequent in patients than controls.

No antigen has been assigned to these receptors. The sample taken for sequencing was blood. These receptor sequences come from a girl aged 5 to 17 with multiple sclerosis.

This clonotype was detected ten times or more. The chain employs TRBV10-3 and TRBJ2-7, with no clear D. Trimming took 4 bases from V and 4 from J, leaving 8 bases between them. This CDR3 spans 12 amino acids. Germline V lookup: CDR1 ENHRY, CDR2 SYGVKD. The CDR3 sequence: CAISASPYEQYF. CDR3 DNA sequence: TGTGCCATCAGTGCCAGTCCATACGAGCAGTACTTC.

In its sample, this clonotype was seen a few times. The rearrangement uses TRBV7-2 and TRBJ2-7; 9 bases align to TRBD2. CDR1 and CDR2 (germline): SGHTA, FQGNSA. CDR3 length: 15 amino acids. J gave up 5 bases and V 5 bases, and 10 bases lay outside the gene matches. CDR3: CASSHRGGLADEQYF. Written as DNA, the CDR3 is TGTGCCAGCAGCCACCGGGGGGGACTAGCTGACGAGCAGTACTTC.

The sample holds many counts of this clonotype. The chain employs TRBV2 and TRBJ2-1, with 9 bases that match TRBD2. J lost 7 bases, V lost 5 bases, and 9 bases had no gene match. Germline V gives CDR1 SNHLY, CDR2 FYNNEI. The CDR3 is 15 residues long. The chain's CDR3 is CASSPGTSPLNEQFF. CDR3 DNA sequence: TGTGCCAGCAGTCCCGGGACTAGCCCTTTGAATGAGCAGTTCTTC. The variable domain in full, with the rest retrieved from reference TRBV2 and TRBJ2-1, is EPEVTQTPSHQVTQMGQEVILRCVPISNHLYFYWYRQILGQKVEFLVSFYNNEISEKSEIFDDQFSVERPDGSNFTLKIRSTKLEDSAMYFCASSPGTSPLNEQFFGPGTRLTVL.

This clonotype has ten or more counts. DNA for the CDR3: TGCAGTGCTAGTCCTCTGCAGCGGGCGTCCTATGGCTACACCTTC. Amino acid sequence: CSASPLQRASYGYTF. The rearrangement uses TRBV20-1 and TRBJ1-2; the D is unclear. CDR3 length: 15 amino acids. V lost 3 bases and J lost 4, with 18 bases in between. Germline loops: CDR1 DFQATT, CDR2 SNEGSKA (reference sequence).

This clonotype has at least ten counts. V usage is TRBV5-5 and J usage is TRBJ2-7; 7 positions match TRBD2. The germline V gene encodes CDR1 SGHKS and CDR2 YYEKEE (reference sequence). Losses at the gene ends were 0 bases for V and 2 bases for J; bases not matched to a gene: 5. This CDR3 spans 15 amino acids. CDR3: CASSLERGLTYEQYF. The CDR3 nucleotides are TGTGCCAGCAGCTTGGAAAGGGGACTAACCTACGAGCAGTACTTC.

This sequence joins TRBV7-9 and TRBJ2-5; TRBD1 matches 8 bases. The tail of the sequence fits TRBJ2-7 better, so the J call may be wrong. Germline V lookup: CDR1 SEHNR, CDR2 FQNEAQ (reference sequence). This CDR3 has 14 amino acids. The CDR3 DNA sequence: TGTGCCAGCAGCGCTGGACAGGGATACTACGAGCAGTACTTC. Protein product: CASSAGQGYYEQYF.

This clonotype showed up just a few times. The gene calls are TRBV20-1 and TRBJ1-5; D not certain. Trimming took off 0 bases at V and 5 bases at J, with 14 bases between the two ends. The length of the CDR3 is 15 residues. Germline values: CDR1 DFQATT, CDR2 SNEGSKA (reference sequence). The DNA for the CDR3 is TGCAGTGCTAGAGAGGATGGGTATTTATATCAGCCCCAGCATTTT. Its translation is CSAREDGYLYQPQHF.

J is TRBJ2-2 and V is TRBV9, with D unresolved. The CDR3 spans 14 residues. Trimming took 4 bases from V and 1 from J, leaving 8 bases between them. Germline lookup yields CDR1 SGDLS and CDR2 YYNGEE. The CDR3 reads CASSPRLNTGELFF. The CDR3 bases are TGTGCCAGCAGCCCCCGATTGAACACCGGGGAGCTGTTTTTT.